What follows are 17 T cell receptor beta chains derived from one specimen sequenced in a study of T cell repertoires in cytomegalovirus infection. MiXCR, applied by TCRdb to the reads, yields one record per CDR3 protein. Of around 740,000 distinct CDR3 sequences listed, roughly 35% are singletons. The sample was PBMCs. The source of these receptors is a human donor in good health (CMV status not recorded). Some clones in this sample may be carry-over from other donors' samples.

There are a few counts of this clonotype. The chain combines TRBV30 with TRBJ2-2; D remains unclear. CDR3 length: 11 amino acids. The germline V gene encodes CDR1 GTSNPN and CDR2 SVGIG (reference sequence). V gave up 5 bases and J gave up 3 bases, with 4 bases separating them. The CDR3 loop is CAWGYTGELFF. The DNA of the CDR3 is TGTGCCTGGGGTTACACCGGGGAGCTGTTTTTT.

CDR3: CASSQDSPETQYF. For the CDR3, the DNA is TGTGCCAGCAGCCAAGATTCCCCAGAGACCCAGTACTTC. The rearrangement uses TRBV4-2 and TRBJ2-5; D is ambiguous. Trimming cost V 0 bases and J 4 bases, with 6 bases left between them. The CDR3 covers 13 residues. CDR1 is LGHNA, CDR2 YNFKEQ, per germline.

The J gene is TRBJ1-4, the V gene TRBV11-2; maybe TRBD1 (5 bases). V was pared by 4 bases and J by 4 bases, with 13 bases between. CDR3 length: 15 amino acids. Germline CDR1 and CDR2: SGHAT and FQNNGV. The CDR3 DNA follows: TGTGCCAGCAGCTCCGCCGGGACCCTTAATGAAAAACTGTTTTTT. Its protein is CASSSAGTLNEKLFF. Drawing the rest from reference TRBV11-2 and TRBJ1-4, the complete variable domain is EAGVAQSPRYKIIEKRQSVAFWCNPISGHATLYWYQQILGQGPKLLIQFQNNGVVDDSQLPKDRFSAERLKGVDSTLKIQPAKLEDSAVYLCASSSAGTLNEKLFFGSGTQLSVL.

The V and J genes are TRBV7-2 and TRBJ1-5, with 9 nucleotides matching TRBD1. The CDR3 runs to 16 residues. From germline, CDR1 is SGHTA and CDR2 FQGNSA. J gave up 2 bases and V 5 bases, and 7 bases lay outside the gene matches. CDR3 region: CASSERDRVGNQPQHF. In DNA form, the CDR3 reads TGTGCCAGCAGCGAAAGGGACAGGGTCGGCAATCAGCCCCAGCATTTT.

The sample holds a few counts of this clonotype. The chain carries TRBV7-2 and TRBJ2-2, with D possibly being TRBD2 (6 bases). CDR3 length equals 15 residues. Germline-derived CDR1 and CDR2 are SGHTA and FQGNSA. V was shortened by 2 bases and J by 5 bases, with 12 bases between the two germline ends. The CDR3 loop is CASSLHGSTTGELFF. Written as DNA, the CDR3 is TGTGCCAGCAGCTTACACGGGAGTACGACCGGGGAGCTGTTTTTT.

A few counts support this clonotype. The chain is built from TRBV12-3 or TRBV12-4 and TRBJ2-1; D perhaps matches TRBD1 (5 bases). V was shortened by 1 base and J by 4 bases, with 8 bases between the two germline ends. CDR3 length equals 14 residues. This CDR3 is CASSLVSGYNEQFF. For the CDR3, the DNA is TGTGCCAGCAGTTTAGTGTCAGGGTACAATGAGCAGTTCTTC.

The rearrangement links TRBV12-3 or TRBV12-4 to TRBJ1-1; D not certain. The V gene lost 10 bases and the J gene lost 4 bases, with 22 bases spanning the gap. The CDR3 consists of 15 residues. CDR3 residues: CAIRLLAGVFTEAFF. Here the CDR3 DNA reads TGTGCCATCAGGTTATTAGCTGGGGTGTTCACTGAAGCTTTCTTT.

About this clonotype: A much larger clone lies one base from this, so it may be a read error. The CDR3 sequence is CASSPTGRSKQPQHF. The CDR3 region has the DNA TGTGCCAGCAGCCCGACAGGTAGGAGCAAACAGCCCCAGCATTTT. This chain joins TRBV6-6 and TRBJ1-5, with D maybe TRBD1 (6 bases). The CDR3 length is 15 residues. CDR1 is MNHNY, CDR2 SVGAGI, per germline (reference sequence).

The genes are TRBV5-3 and TRBJ2-1; TRBD2 might be the D (7 bases). TRBV5-3 has ORF status, its function being uncertain. The CDR3 contains 17 residues. V shed 8 bases and J shed 10 bases, with 31 bases lying between them. Here the CDR3 reads CASSPIGLAGVTGEQFF. In DNA form, the CDR3 reads TGTGCCAGCAGCCCGATCGGGTTGGCGGGGGTAACAGGGGAGCAGTTCTTC.

CDR3 nucleotide sequence: TGTGCCAGCAGCGTAGTCCCCCAGGGGCAAACCTATAATTCACCCCTCCACTTT. Translation gives CASSVVPQGQTYNSPLHF. The chain uses TRBV9 and TRBJ1-6, with D perhaps matching TRBD1 (6 bases). Germline V gene data show CDR1 as SGDLS and CDR2 as YYNGEE. This CDR3 is built from 18 residues. Deletions cut 0 bases from V and 2 bases from J, with 15 bases between.

The chain employs TRBV30 and TRBJ1-5; D remains ambiguous. Trimming stripped 3 bases from V and 5 bases from J, with 11 bases between. The CDR3 sequence is 13 residues long. The V gene's germline CDR1 is GTSNPN and CDR2 SVGIG (reference sequence). The CDR3 DNA reads TGTGCCTGGAGATCCGGGGTCGATCAGCCCCAGCATTTT. Protein product: CAWRSGVDQPQHF.

V gene TRBV24-1 combines with J gene TRBJ2-3; 9 bases line up with TRBD1. CDR1 is KGHDR and CDR2 is SFDVKD in the germline V gene. This CDR3 has 17 residues. The junction had 9 bases not matched to a gene; V was cut back by 3 bases and J by 3 bases. The CDR3 sequence: CATSDLPGQGGTDTQYF. The CDR3 DNA reads as TGTGCCACCAGTGATCTTCCGGGACAGGGTGGGACAGATACGCAGTATTTT.

This chain links TRBV10-3 with TRBJ2-3; 10 bases map to TRBD2. CDR3 size: 16 residues. V lost 0 bases to trimming and J lost 4 bases; unmatched junction nucleotides: 4. Germline CDR1 reads ENHRY; CDR2 reads SYGVKD. CDR3 residues: CAISESLSGRPDTQYF. As DNA, the CDR3 is TGTGCCATCAGTGAGTCCCTTAGCGGGAGGCCAGATACGCAGTATTTT.

The CDR3 nucleotides read TGCGCCAGCAGCAAGGACAGGGGACGGGCCAACGTCCTGACTTTC. As protein: CASSKDRGRANVLTF. The chain links TRBV5-1 to TRBJ2-6; 9 bases line up with TRBD1. The V and J ends lost 4 bases and 5 bases, in that order; junction bases with no gene match: 4. The CDR3 length is 15 residues. Germline V gene data show CDR1 as SGHRS and CDR2 as YFSETQ.

The chain couples TRBV20-1 to TRBJ1-1, with D tentatively TRBD1 (6 bases). V was cut by 8 bases and J by 0 bases, with 13 bases left in between. The CDR3 spans 13 residues. Germline V gives CDR1 DFQATT, CDR2 SNEGSKA (reference sequence). CDR3 DNA sequence: TGCAGTTGCCGAGGGGGAGTGAACACTGAAGCTTTCTTT. Amino acid sequence: CSCRGGVNTEAFF.

A word on this clonotype: This may arise from a read error, as a much more abundant clone is one base away. This likely comes from a read error, as the CDR3 has no conserved phenylalanine or tryptophan at its end. The chain recombines TRBV7-2 with TRBJ1-6; TRBD1 agrees at 7 bases. V shed 5 bases, J shed 7 bases, and the junction held 14 bases outside the gene matches. Germline CDR1 reads SGHTA; CDR2 reads FQGNSA. The CDR3 is 17 residues long. CDR3 loop: CASSPRQGGSNNSPLHL. CDR3 nucleotide sequence: TGTGCCAGCAGCCCGCGACAGGGCGGTTCGAACAATTCACCCCTCCACTTG.

This clonotype was seen only a few times. The rearrangement joins TRBV6-6 to TRBJ1-3, with D hard to call. This CDR3 is built from 15 residues. The V gene lost 8 bases and the J gene lost 1 base, with 15 bases spanning the gap. Germline V gene sequence: CDR1 MNHNY, CDR2 SVGAGI (reference sequence). The CDR3 DNA reads as TGTGCCAGCGTCCATCCCAATGGTTCTGGAAACACCATATATTTT. Amino acid sequence: CASVHPNGSGNTIYF.